The present entry profiles one T cell receptor beta chain with its context. Its antigen is not identified. CDR1 is SGHTA, CDR2 FQGNSA, per germline. The V end was cut by 4 bases, the J end by 9 bases, with 19 bases between. The CDR3 contains 15 residues. The data were taken from a study of beta chain features in type 1 diabetes. Whole-study context: Patients were similar to healthy donors in age and gender (as well as in cell yields).

Study-wide findings and caveats: An over-representation of cells with high TCR expression could result from cDNA sequencing.

All of the isolated RNA was reverse transcribed, so expressed TCRB transcripts were sequenced. Produced via immunoSEQ multiplex PCR; TCRdb's table is partial and in-frame only. The table includes 620,000 or so clones, roughly a sixth detected once. V gene TRBV7-2 combines with J gene TRBJ1-5, with D unclear. The TCR comes from a man younger than 30 in good health. Material for sequencing was naive CD4+ T cells from blood. The CDR3 is CASSSGPGSVLPQHF. The CDR3 region has the DNA TGTGCCAGCAGCTCAGGACCGGGATCCGTATTGCCCCAGCATTTT. Combining the CDR3 with reference TRBV7-2 and TRBJ1-5 gives the whole variable domain GAGVSQSPSNKVTEKGKDVELRCDPISGHTALYWYRQSLGQGLEFLIYFQGNSAPDKSGLPSDRFSAERTGGSVSTLTIQRTQQEDSAVYLCASSSGPGSVLPQHFGDGTRLSIL.